A selection of T cell receptor beta chains follows, all from one sample in a study of cytomegalovirus exposure and HLA in healthy donors. Profiled with immunoSEQ multiplex PCR; TCRdb holds only in-frame clones, not every one. The repertoire holds more than 60,000 clones, roughly 80% seen once, with approximately 5.4% in the top ten. The sample consisted of PBMCs. Receptors originate from a male donor in good health and CMV-seropositive. CDR3s include the opening cysteine and the closing phenylalanine or tryptophan. The order of the fields is V gene, CDR3 protein.

v_call: TRBV11-1
cdr3_aa: CASSQGRLDEETQYF

v_call: TRBV5-1
cdr3_aa: CASRDRDREAEQYF

v_call: TRBV2
cdr3_aa: CASLDINAGNEQFF

v_call: TRBV28
cdr3_aa: CVSRERQGGDEQFF

v_call: TRBV6-6
cdr3_aa: CASRLTAEAFF

v_call: TRBV13
cdr3_aa: CASSQERGARGNTIYF

v_call: TRBV5-1
cdr3_aa: CASSLAGPYEQYF

v_call: TRBV5-8
cdr3_aa: CASSRGQGVLTNEKLFF

v_call: TRBV27
cdr3_aa: CASRTRDRVGYEQYF

v_call: TRBV4-1
cdr3_aa: CASSQKGGQPQHF

v_call: TRBV30
cdr3_aa: CAWRPPNPRLAEQFF

v_call: TRBV2
cdr3_aa: CASRRVSSNQPQHF

v_call: TRBV25-1
cdr3_aa: CASSDPGQGIGELFF

v_call: TRBV30
cdr3_aa: CAHAPGGWSTGELFF

v_call: TRBV7-2
cdr3_aa: CASSKEAAFIQYF